This T cell receptor beta chain was profiled in a study of T-cell memory formation after mild COVID-19. Study-level information: TCR clusters mostly belonged to single donors.

TCRdb recomputed calls from the 5' RACE reads with MiXCR, one row per CDR3 protein. The data hold about half a million distinct CDR3 sequences, with about 20% observed a single time. CDR3 length: 16 residues. CDR1 and CDR2 (germline): SGHVS, FQNEAQ. The J segment lost 9 bases and the V segment lost 2 bases, leaving 7 bases of the junction unmatched. This clonotype was observed a handful of times. This chain uses TRBV7-8 with TRBJ1-6, with TRBD1 matching over 10 bases. The TCR sequence derives from an adult woman who had mild COVID-19 (a few samples of this study predate the infection). Cell type and time point are not known. The sequenced sample was PBMCs or a T cell subset sorted from them (not recorded which). CDR3 DNA sequence: TGTGCCAGCAGCTTAAGTCCGGGACAGGGGTTTTCACCCCTCCACTTT. This sequence encodes CASSLSPGQGFSPLHF.